This TCR beta chain was found in a study of T cells after yellow fever vaccination. Study background: SMART-Seq v4 Ultra Low Input served to prepare low-cell-number fractions.

This clonotype was counted between two and nine times. Template-switching 5'RACE yielded the TCR cDNA; a universal primer site and UMIs were added in the process. TCRdb reprocessed the 5' RACE reads via MiXCR and lists one record per CDR3 protein. The profile covers hundreds of thousands of distinct CDR3 sequences, with roughly an eighth appearing a single time and about 15% taken by the ten largest. This CDR3 comprises 14 residues. Trimming stripped 4 bases from V and 9 bases from J, with 16 bases between. CDR1 and CDR2 from the germline V gene are KGHSH and LQKENI. The TCR sequence derives from a man between 25 and 39 years old who received the YFV17D yellow fever vaccine. The rearrangement joins TRBV18 to TRBJ2-1; D may correspond to TRBD1 or TRBD2 (5 bases each). This sample comprised PBMCs, obtained on the day of the yellow fever booster vaccination. DNA of the CDR3: TGTGCCAGCTCACGAAAGGTCGGGACCTCTGAGCAGTTCTTC. It encodes CASSRKVGTSEQFF.